A selection of T cell receptor beta chains follows, all from one sample in a study of cytomegalovirus exposure and HLA in healthy donors. Generated by immunoSEQ multiplex PCR, the TCRdb table keeps only in-frame clones and is missing some. The sample contains 90,000 to 120,000 clones, over 65% of which appear only once. The sequencing sample was made of PBMCs. These receptors originate from a woman in her forties in good health and CMV-seropositive. The CDR3 runs from the conserved cysteine through the conserved F or W. Each record gives: clone size, V gene, D gene, J gene, CDR3 protein, CDR3 DNA. The D gene is left open where the match is weak. The listing skips clone size in some rows; elsewhere it reads once, few, many or a size class.

-	TRBV7-3	TRBD1	TRBJ1-1	CASSPVPGQGEAFF	TGTGCCAGCAGCCCGGTCCCCGGACAGGGTGAAGCTTTCTTT
-	TRBV19	-	TRBJ1-6	CASSRGGFNSPLHF	TGTGCCAGTAGTAGGGGCGGTTTCAATTCACCCCTCCACTTT
once	TRBV7-2	-	TRBJ1-2	CASSPNHYGYTF	TGTGCCAGCAGCCCTAACCACTATGGCTACACCTTC
-	TRBV30	TRBD1	TRBJ1-2	CAWSIDRDFYGYTF	TGTGCCTGGAGTATAGACAGGGATTTCTATGGCTACACCTTC
-	TRBV5-1	TRBD1	TRBJ1-1	CASSLTGDRPNTEAFF	TGCGCCAGCAGCTTGACGGGGGACAGACCGAACACTGAAGCTTTCTTT
once	TRBV29-1	-	TRBJ2-7	CSVESGITYEQYF	TGCAGCGTTGAGTCCGGGATCACATACGAGCAGTACTTC
-	TRBV5-4	TRBD1	TRBJ1-1	CASSLQGGTEAFF	TGTGCCAGCAGCCTCCAGGGGGGCACTGAAGCTTTCTTT
-	TRBV7-3	TRBD2	TRBJ2-6	CASSPHLASGGAYGANVLTF	TGTGCCAGCAGCCCCCACCTGGCTAGCGGGGGGGCCTATGGGGCCAACGTCCTGACTTTC
-	TRBV6-6	TRBD1	TRBJ2-7	CASSPGTGTEQYF	TGTGCCAGCAGTCCGGGGACAGGGACCGAGCAGTACTTC
-	TRBV6-4	-	TRBJ1-3	CASSRGSGNTIYF	TGTGCCAGCAGTAGGGGCTCTGGAAACACCATATATTTT
-	TRBV4-1	TRBD1	TRBJ1-6	CASSPGQGISYNSPLHF	TGCGCCAGCAGCCCCGGACAGGGTATCTCCTATAATTCACCCCTCCACTTT
few	TRBV13	-	TRBJ1-1	CASSFQWDTKAFF	TGTGCCAGCAGCTTCCAATGGGACACTAAAGCTTTCTTT
-	TRBV7-2	-	TRBJ2-7	CASSQGGWGEQYF	TGTGCCAGCAGCCAGGGCGGTTGGGGCGAGCAGTACTTC
-	TRBV7-9	-	TRBJ1-1	CASSLGEQNTEAFF	TGTGCCAGCAGCTTAGGAGAGCAGAACACTGAAGCTTTCTTT
-	TRBV14	-	TRBJ1-2	CASSPPGYRYAGGYTF	TGTGCCAGCAGCCCCCCTGGGTACAGATACGCCGGAGGCTACACCTTC
few	TRBV4-2	TRBD2	TRBJ2-7	CASSLSGGDYEQYF	TGTGCCAGCAGCCTTAGCGGGGGGGACTACGAGCAGTACTTC
-	TRBV25-1	-	TRBJ1-1	CASSAVKTWTYTEAFF	TGTGCCAGCAGTGCCGTTAAGACGTGGACATACACTGAAGCTTTCTTT
-	TRBV27	-	TRBJ1-5	CASSSRQVASNQPQHF	TGTGCCAGCAGTTCCCGACAGGTGGCGAGCAATCAGCCCCAGCATTTT
-	TRBV5-4	-	TRBJ2-2	CASSLWGPNTGELFF	TGTGCCAGCAGCTTATGGGGCCCGAACACCGGGGAGCTGTTTTTT
once	TRBV4-2	-	TRBJ2-5	CASSQDTELYSGTQYF	TGTGCCAGCAGCCAAGATACAGAGTTATACTCAGGGACCCAGTACTTC
-	TRBV5-6	TRBD1	TRBJ2-5	CASSTGQEETQYF	TGTGCCAGCAGCACGGGACAGGAGGAGACCCAGTACTTC
-	TRBV30	-	TRBJ1-4	CAWSTPGYEKLFF	TGTGCCTGGAGTACCCCCGGGTATGAAAAACTGTTTTTT
-	TRBV30	-	TRBJ1-4	CAWSVSSRTSGKLFF	TGTGCCTGGAGTGTTTCGTCGCGAACTTCGGGGAAACTGTTTTTT
few	TRBV6-6	-	TRBJ1-4	CASSQGLGKLFF	TGTGCCAGCAGTCAGGGGCTCGGAAAACTGTTTTTT
-	TRBV30	-	TRBJ1-5	CAWSRMLQANQPQHF	TGTGCCTGGAGTCGCATGTTACAGGCCAATCAGCCCCAGCATTTT
-	TRBV27	-	TRBJ2-5	CASSSLTGLQTQYF	TGTGCCAGCAGTTCGCTCACAGGGTTACAGACCCAGTACTTC
-	TRBV14	-	TRBJ1-4	CASRRPGEKLFF	TGTGCCAGCAGGAGGCCCGGGGAAAAACTGTTTTTT
-	TRBV2	-	TRBJ1-5	CASSDSTSNQPQHF	TGTGCCAGCAGTGATTCGACAAGCAATCAGCCCCAGCATTTT
-	TRBV6-1	-	TRBJ2-3	CASRRPGGGTDTQYF	TGTGCCAGCAGACGCCCCGGGGGTGGTACAGATACGCAGTATTTT
-	TRBV2	-	TRBJ1-1	CASSEAVAEAFF	TGTGCCAGCAGTGAAGCTGTCGCTGAAGCTTTCTTT
-	TRBV30	TRBD1	TRBJ2-7	CASRETGSSYEQYF	TGTGCCAGCCGTGAGACAGGGAGCTCCTACGAGCAGTACTTC
-	TRBV7-2	TRBD1	TRBJ2-1	CASSLGQGRHEQFF	TGTGCCAGCAGCCTTGGACAGGGGAGGCATGAGCAGTTCTTC
once	TRBV30	-	TRBJ1-5	CAWSVQSNQPQHF	TGTGCCTGGAGTGTACAGAGCAATCAGCCCCAGCATTTT
-	TRBV30	-	TRBJ1-2	CAWSVRDTWGWYGYTF	TGTGCCTGGAGTGTACGGGACACTTGGGGTTGGTATGGCTACACCTTC
-	TRBV29-1	-	TRBJ2-3	CSVESSQGTDTQYF	TGCAGCGTTGAATCCTCCCAGGGCACAGATACGCAGTATTTT
-	TRBV7-2	-	TRBJ1-2	CASSPAPSSGGLYGYTF	TGTGCCAGCAGCCCTGCCCCGTCGTCCGGGGGGCTATATGGCTACACCTTC
-	TRBV5-1	-	TRBJ2-5	CASNLGSEETQYF	TGCGCCAGCAACCTCGGGAGCGAAGAGACCCAGTACTTC
-	TRBV6-6	-	TRBJ1-5	CASSLGRDGNQPQHF	TGTGCCAGCAGTCTGGGCAGGGATGGCAATCAGCCCCAGCATTTT
once	TRBV18	-	TRBJ1-2	CASSPGGVYGYTF	TGTGCCAGCTCACCCGGGGGGGTCTATGGCTACACCTTC
-	TRBV27	-	TRBJ1-6	CASSSYRGSPLHF	TGTGCCAGCAGTTCCTACCGCGGTTCACCCCTCCACTTT
-	TRBV30	TRBD1	TRBJ2-1	CAWRRQGYYNEQFF	TGTGCCTGGAGAAGACAGGGTTACTACAATGAGCAGTTCTTC
-	TRBV11-2	TRBD1	TRBJ2-2	CASSRTGAGELFF	TGTGCCAGCAGCCGGACAGGGGCCGGGGAGCTGTTTTTT
-	TRBV4-1	TRBD1	TRBJ2-6	CASSSRQGGGGANVLTF	TGCGCCAGCAGCTCCCGACAGGGCGGTGGAGGGGCCAACGTCCTGACTTTC
-	TRBV5-1	-	TRBJ1-2	CASSDRFRQNQGYTF	TGCGCCAGCAGCGACCGATTTCGACAGAACCAGGGCTACACCTTC
-	TRBV30	-	TRBJ1-3	CAWSVMVAGNTIYF	TGTGCCTGGAGTGTAATGGTTGCGGGAAACACCATATATTTT
-	TRBV5-5	-	TRBJ1-2	CASSLQDVYGYTF	TGTGCCAGCAGCTTACAGGACGTCTATGGCTACACCTTC
-	TRBV6-1	TRBD1	TRBJ2-2	CASSAQGVNTGELFF	TGTGCCAGCAGTGCCCAGGGGGTGAACACCGGGGAGCTGTTTTTT
-	TRBV6-1	-	TRBJ2-5	CASSDAAQETQYF	TGTGCCAGCAGTGATGCGGCGCAAGAGACCCAGTACTTC
-	TRBV11-2	TRBD2	TRBJ2-6	CASSRTGPAGPGLTF	TGTGCCAGCAGCCGAACGGGTCCAGCGGGGCCGGGGCTGACTTTC
-	TRBV2	TRBD1	TRBJ1-6	CASLKTGGKGSPLHF	TGTGCCAGCCTAAAGACAGGGGGCAAAGGGTCACCCCTCCACTTT